This T cell receptor beta chain derives from a study of T cell repertoires in cytomegalovirus infection (dated by TCRdb to about 2019). Background on the whole study: Donor HLA type was relevant to the analysis, as public TCR beta signatures indicated carriage of CMV infection together with the matching HLA type. What the authors observed across the whole study: In the ex vivo response, HLA-C-restricted CMV-specific TCR beta clonotypes were dominant, and in two of eight donors the single most frequent clonotype came from this HLA-C-restricted group. In both this cohort and an independent roughly 350-donor cohort, the cumulative frequency of public TCR beta family members distinguished carriers of CMV infection plus the relevant HLA type.

This sample was sequenced with an Illumina HiSeq 1500. TCRdb reran the public reads through fastp at Q25 and MiXCR, keeping productive beta chains. Here each entry gathers all rows of one CDR3 protein and keeps the most common genes and DNA. This sample gives a few hundred thousand distinct CDR3 sequences in total; over 15% of them show up just once. Roughly half of the sample belongs to the ten largest clones. This clonotype was observed a few times. Its antigen target is currently unknown. No qualities accompany the bases; no much larger clone lies one base away. The sequenced sample was CD8+ T cells from PBMCs. The receptor was isolated from a human donor in good health (CMV status not recorded). Some clones in this sample may be carry-over from other donors' samples.

The CDR3 sequence is CASSFLLQETEQFF. The sequenced DNA is TGTGCCAGCAGTTTTTTACTCCAGGAGACGGAGCAGTTCTTC. The V and J segments used are TRBV28 and TRBJ2-1, with no confidently assigned D gene. The CDR3 starts with the cysteine, ends with the phenylalanine, and has 14 residues. The entry retains the CDR3 DNA only, 42 bases that are in frame from base 1. V gives up 3 bases and J gives up 10 bases, and the segment between their germline ends measures 16 bases. From a lookup of the germline V gene, CDR1 and CDR2 are MDHEN and SYDVKM.